Listed below are T cell receptor beta chains from one sample, sequenced in a study of metastatic and nonmetastatic thyroid tumors. TCRdb re-called the PCR reads through MiXCR. The sample yields tens of thousands of clones, approximately 13% seen once. The source material was blood. These receptor sequences come from a female donor with papillary thyroid cancer or a benign thyroid nodule (not recorded which). Some clones in this sample may be carry-over from other donors' samples. Both conserved end residues are part of each CDR3. D genes are given only for firm matches. Rows give clone size only sometimes, using once, few, many, or a class for an expanded clone.

clone size: many; D gene: NA; V gene: TRBV20-1; J gene: TRBJ1-5; CDR3 DNA: TGCAGTGCTCCTCCTCAGGGTTTCCAGCCCCAGCATTTT; CDR3 protein: CSAPPQGFQPQHF
clone size: few; D gene: TRBD1; V gene: TRBV2; J gene: TRBJ1-2; CDR3 DNA: TGTGCCAGCAGTAGATCCGGGACAGCTTTCTTCTACACCTTC; CDR3 protein: CASSRSGTAFFYTF
clone size: many; D gene: NA; V gene: TRBV2; J gene: TRBJ2-2; CDR3 DNA: TGTGCCAGCAGTGAATTGGGGGGGGAGCTGTTTTTT; CDR3 protein: CASSELGGELFF
clone size: once; D gene: TRBD2; V gene: TRBV5-1; J gene: TRBJ2-1; CDR3 DNA: TGCGCCAGCAGCTTGGGTGACTGGGACTACAATGAGCAGTTTTTC; CDR3 protein: CASSLGDWDYNEQFF
clone size: many; D gene: NA; V gene: TRBV11-2; J gene: TRBJ2-7; CDR3 DNA: TGTGCCAGCAGCTTAAATTACTACGAGCAGTACTTC; CDR3 protein: CASSLNYYEQYF
clone size: few; D gene: TRBD1; V gene: TRBV6-1; J gene: TRBJ2-7; CDR3 DNA: TGTGCCAGCAGTGAGGGGTTGACAGGGCTGTCCTACGAGCAGTACTTC; CDR3 protein: CASSEGLTGLSYEQYF
clone size: many; D gene: TRBD2; V gene: TRBV13; J gene: TRBJ2-1; CDR3 DNA: TGTGCCAGCAGCCTAGACCCGGGACTAGCGCCGAGCTCCTACAATGAGCAGTTCTTC; CDR3 protein: CASSLDPGLAPSSYNEQFF
clone size: few; D gene: NA; V gene: TRBV28; J gene: TRBJ2-7; CDR3 DNA: TGTGCCAGCAGTTCGCCGGGATCAGGGAGCGAGCAGTACTTC; CDR3 protein: CASSSPGSGSEQYF
clone size: many; D gene: TRBD2; V gene: TRBV7-3; J gene: TRBJ2-3; CDR3 DNA: TGTGCCAGCAGCTTTGATGTAGCGGGAGTGGATACGCAGTATTTT; CDR3 protein: CASSFDVAGVDTQYF
clone size: many; D gene: TRBD1; V gene: TRBV9; J gene: TRBJ1-2; CDR3 DNA: TGTGCCAGCAGCGTAGCAGGGGGCTTCGGCTACACCTTC; CDR3 protein: CASSVAGGFGYTF
clone size: NA; D gene: NA; V gene: TRBV28; J gene: TRBJ1-5; CDR3 DNA: TGTGTGGTGGCGTACAATCAGCCCCAGCATTTT; CDR3 protein: CVVAYNQPQHF
clone size: few; D gene: NA; V gene: TRBV6-1; J gene: TRBJ1-2; CDR3 DNA: TGTGCCAGCATAACAGACGTCGCCGGGCATGGCTACACCTTC; CDR3 protein: CASITDVAGHGYTF
clone size: many; D gene: NA; V gene: TRBV4-1; J gene: TRBJ2-1; CDR3 DNA: TGCGCCAGCAGCCAAGGGGGGTACGATGAGCAGTTCTTC; CDR3 protein: CASSQGGYDEQFF
clone size: many; D gene: NA; V gene: TRBV18; J gene: TRBJ2-5; CDR3 DNA: TGTGCCAGCTCACCAGGGACGGCGGACTTC; CDR3 protein: CASSPGTADF
clone size: many; D gene: TRBD1; V gene: TRBV19; J gene: TRBJ1-1; CDR3 DNA: TGTGCCAGTACAGACAGGGGAGACACTGAAGCTTTCTTT; CDR3 protein: CASTDRGDTEAFF
clone size: many; D gene: NA; V gene: TRBV20-1; J gene: TRBJ2-5; CDR3 DNA: TGCAGTGCTAGAGATCGGGTGGAAATAAAAGAGACCCAGTACTTC; CDR3 protein: CSARDRVEIKETQYF
clone size: many; D gene: TRBD2; V gene: TRBV5-6; J gene: TRBJ2-7; CDR3 DNA: TGTGCCAGCAGCTCCCCGGGACTACACCACGAGCAGTACTTC; CDR3 protein: CASSSPGLHHEQYF
clone size: many; D gene: NA; V gene: TRBV10-1; J gene: TRBJ2-1; CDR3 DNA: TGCGCCAGCAGTGGAGACAATGAGCAGTTCTTC; CDR3 protein: CASSGDNEQFF
clone size: many; D gene: NA; V gene: TRBV5-1; J gene: TRBJ1-5; CDR3 DNA: TGCGCCAGCAGCTTGGCCAGGCAGGGCGATCGGAATCAGCCCCAGCATTTT; CDR3 protein: CASSLARQGDRNQPQHF
clone size: many; D gene: NA; V gene: TRBV11-1; J gene: TRBJ2-1; CDR3 DNA: TGTGCCAGCAGCTTAGCAAGGCGGCAGCGGGACAATGAGCAGTTCTTC; CDR3 protein: CASSLARRQRDNEQFF
clone size: many; D gene: TRBD2; V gene: TRBV9; J gene: TRBJ2-1; CDR3 DNA: TGTGCCAGCAGCCTCGAACTAGCGGTGGGCTACAATGAGCAGTTCTTC; CDR3 protein: CASSLELAVGYNEQFF
clone size: many; D gene: NA; V gene: TRBV3-1; J gene: TRBJ2-3; CDR3 DNA: TGTGCCAGCAGCCCCCAGGGAAATAGGCCAGATACGCAGTATTTT; CDR3 protein: CASSPQGNRPDTQYF
clone size: many; D gene: NA; V gene: TRBV19; J gene: TRBJ1-2; CDR3 DNA: TGTGCCAGTAGTTTCAGGGCAGGCTATGGCTACACCTTC; CDR3 protein: CASSFRAGYGYTF
clone size: few; D gene: NA; V gene: TRBV2; J gene: TRBJ2-7; CDR3 DNA: TGTGCCAGCAGTTTAGTTTACGAGCAGTACTTC; CDR3 protein: CASSLVYEQYF
clone size: many; D gene: NA; V gene: TRBV5-1; J gene: TRBJ1-1; CDR3 DNA: TGCGCCAGCAGCTCCGGACGGGTTATTAACACTGAAGCTTTCTTT; CDR3 protein: CASSSGRVINTEAFF
clone size: many; D gene: NA; V gene: TRBV15; J gene: TRBJ1-1; CDR3 DNA: TGTGCCACCAGCAGAGGGTCGGCAGGGCGCATGAACACTGAAGCTTTCTTT; CDR3 protein: CATSRGSAGRMNTEAFF
clone size: many; D gene: TRBD1; V gene: TRBV20-1; J gene: TRBJ1-5; CDR3 DNA: TGCAGTGCCTTAGACAGGGGTAATCAGCCCCAGCATTTT; CDR3 protein: CSALDRGNQPQHF
clone size: many; D gene: TRBD2; V gene: TRBV11-3; J gene: TRBJ2-2; CDR3 DNA: TGTGCCAGCACCCCGGGGGGACGAGGGACCGGGGAGCTGTTTTTT; CDR3 protein: CASTPGGRGTGELFF
clone size: many; D gene: NA; V gene: TRBV20-1; J gene: TRBJ2-1; CDR3 DNA: TGCAGTGCTAGAGATCATGGCGGGGTGAATGAGCAGTTCTTC; CDR3 protein: CSARDHGGVNEQFF
clone size: NA; D gene: TRBD1; V gene: TRBV7-9; J gene: TRBJ2-7; CDR3 DNA: TGTGCCAGCAGCCCAGGGACAGTCTACGAGCAGTACTTC; CDR3 protein: CASSPGTVYEQYF
clone size: few; D gene: TRBD1; V gene: TRBV4-3; J gene: TRBJ1-2; CDR3 DNA: TGCGCCAGCAGCCAAGACGCCCCCGCAGGGGGCATCTATGGCTACACCTTC; CDR3 protein: CASSQDAPAGGIYGYTF
clone size: NA; D gene: NA; V gene: TRBV27; J gene: TRBJ1-6; CDR3 DNA: TGTGCCAGCAGTTCCAAGGGGCCATCACCCCTACACTTT; CDR3 protein: CASSSKGPSPLHF
clone size: many; D gene: NA; V gene: TRBV5-5; J gene: TRBJ2-1; CDR3 DNA: TGTGCCAGCATGGGTGGGGAGCAGTTCTTC; CDR3 protein: CASMGGEQFF
clone size: few; D gene: TRBD1; V gene: TRBV2; J gene: TRBJ2-2; CDR3 DNA: TGTGCCAGCTTGCGGGACAGGGCGAACACCGGGGAGCTGTTTTTT; CDR3 protein: CASLRDRANTGELFF
clone size: few; D gene: NA; V gene: TRBV28; J gene: TRBJ1-2; CDR3 DNA: TGTGCCAGCAGTTCTGGCAGGGCGAACTATGGCTACACCTTC; CDR3 protein: CASSSGRANYGYTF
clone size: many; D gene: NA; V gene: TRBV5-1; J gene: TRBJ1-1; CDR3 DNA: TGCGCCAGCAGCGCAGGGGAGACGAACACTGAAGCTTTCTTT; CDR3 protein: CASSAGETNTEAFF